This TCR beta chain originates from a study of T cell responses to AZD1222 COVID-19 vaccine. Whole-study findings and limits: Reportedly, nearly half the spike-specific TCRs target unmutated variant regions. Along spike, vaccine-associated CD4 TCRs were found throughout, with dominance at 160-218 and 743-854. Rises in breadth and depth of Spike-specific TCRs came after two AZD1222 doses. Just 5 to 7 people given AZD1222 tested seropositive at baseline.

Between the trimmed V and J ends, which lost 0 bases and 6 bases, there was a span of 17 bases. Germline CDR1 reads LNHDA; CDR2 reads SQIVND (reference sequence). CDR3 length equals 17 residues. Sequencing was performed with immunoSEQ multiplex PCR; in TCRdb, only in-frame clones are kept and a portion is missing. The sample yields roughly 140,000 clones, around 94% seen once. Remarks on this clone: The antigen is not known.

The chain uses TRBV19 and TRBJ1-4; D unclear. The clonotype originates from an adult in good health. The material was peripheral blood, obtained on day 0 of AZD1222 vaccination. The CDR3 DNA follows: TGTGCCAGTAGTATAGATTGGGTCCCACCGGCTGATGAAAAACTGTTTTTT. Residues: CASSIDWVPPADEKLFF.